This T cell receptor (beta chain) was identified in a study of shared clonotypes between healthy human individuals. Study-wide results and limits: The expectation was that sequencing depth would affect clonotype sharing among donors.

About this clone itself: The antigen is unknown.

The CDR3 sequence is 14 residues long. Per germline, CDR1 LNHDA and CDR2 SQIVND (reference sequence). V gave up 6 bases and J gave up 9 bases; unmatched junction bases: 6. Method: immunoSEQ multiplex PCR; TCRdb's copy keeps in-frame clones and lacks some. This table holds 1,500,000 or so clones, roughly 95% found once. This chain joins TRBV19 and TRBJ2-7, with 15 bases that match TRBD2. The sequenced sample was naive CD4+ T cells sorted from blood. The subset denotes: CD45RA+ positively selected. The TCR originated in a man aged 30 to 45 in good health. The DNA of the CDR3 is TGTGCCAGTAGCGGGACTAGCGGGAGGACGCGGCAGTACTTC. Translated: CASSGTSGRTRQYF. Drawing the rest from reference TRBV19 and TRBJ2-7, the complete variable domain is DGGITQSPKYLFRKEGQNVTLSCEQNLNHDAMYWYRQDPGQGLRLIYYSQIVNDFQKGDIAEGYSVSREKKESFPLTVTSAQKNPTAFYLCASSGTSGRTRQYFGPGTRLTVT.